The clone carrying this T cell receptor (beta chain) was seen once. This sample was included in a study of cytomegalovirus exposure and HLA in healthy donors. PCR was performed using 60 Vbeta and 13 Jbeta primers. The protocol was immunoSEQ multiplex PCR, while the TCRdb copy is restricted to in-frame clones and leaves out a portion. The sample carries roughly 190,000 clones, more than 85% recorded once. This CDR3 comprises 13 residues. Looked up from germline, CDR1 is SGHRS and CDR2 is YFSETQ. Trimming cost V 1 base and J 7 bases, with 11 bases left between them. The chain employs TRBV5-1 and TRBJ1-1; D possibly corresponds to TRBD1 (5 bases). The sequenced sample was PBMCs. This receptor was obtained from a woman younger than 35 in good health and CMV-seronegative. The CDR3 is CASSLFGGSEAFF. Written as DNA, the CDR3 is TGCGCCAGCAGCTTGTTTGGGGGGAGTGAAGCTTTCTTT.